These T cell receptor beta chains were read from a single sample in a study of T cell responses to AZD1222 COVID-19 vaccine. Assay used: immunoSEQ multiplex PCR; TCRdb lists only in-frame clones, some missing. The sample contains 120,000 or so clones, under 95% of which appear only once. The specimen comprised peripheral blood, sampled 28 days after the second AZD1222 dose. The receptors were gathered from an adult who received the AZD1222 COVID-19 vaccine. Both conserved end residues are part of each CDR3. The order of the fields is J gene, clone size, V gene, CDR3 protein. Some rows mark clone size as missing; the rest say once, few, many or name a class of expanded clone.

TRBJ1-1 | NA | TRBV29-1 | CSVERMNTEAFF
TRBJ2-7 | once | TRBV3-1/TRBV3-2 | CASSPGPLYEQYF
TRBJ1-4 | once | TRBV4-3 | CASSPSTRWEKLFF
TRBJ2-7 | NA | TRBV7-6 | CASSLRLAAAYEQYF
TRBJ2-1 | NA | TRBV13 | CASSLRLAGLYNEQFF
TRBJ2-1 | NA | TRBV6-5 | CASSYRPLSGNEQFF
TRBJ1-2 | NA | TRBV5-6 | CASSLGAGTLYGYTF
TRBJ2-2 | NA | TRBV7-2 | CASSSGQGNPGELFF
TRBJ2-7 | NA | TRBV5-5 | CASNREGGRRVDEQYF
TRBJ1-5 | once | TRBV19 | CASSIRGTGDQPQHF
TRBJ2-7 | NA | TRBV2 | CASSVGGIYEQYF
TRBJ2-3 | NA | TRBV11-2 | CASSLQGTSTDTQYF
TRBJ2-7 | NA | TRBV7-9 | CASSPLTGGLYEQYF
TRBJ1-1 | NA | TRBV10-2 | CASRDVRNTEAFF
TRBJ2-5 | NA | TRBV10-3 | CAIRLAGQETQYF
TRBJ2-7 | NA | TRBV5-1 | CASSATSGRPGEQYF
TRBJ2-2 | NA | TRBV5-1 | CASSLADSGELFF
TRBJ2-3 | few | TRBV10-2 | CASSVERGSTDTQYF
TRBJ2-5 | NA | TRBV7-8 | CASSGGDRLETQYF
TRBJ2-5 | NA | TRBV7-8 | CASSLRSRSETQYF
TRBJ1-2 | NA | TRBV14 | CASSPKIGTAGYYGYTF
TRBJ2-2 | once | TRBV11-3 | CASSLGPGQGTGELFF
TRBJ2-1 | NA | TRBV27 | CASSSTGRGSEQFF
TRBJ1-1 | NA | TRBV5-4 | CASSKGQGARDEAFF
TRBJ1-1 | once | TRBV5-1 | CASSLGVLGNTEAFF
TRBJ1-3 | NA | TRBV10-3 | CAIGGQGGNTIYF
TRBJ2-3 | NA | TRBV7-8 | CASSSTMVGDTQYF
TRBJ2-3 | once | TRBV28 | CASGRTDTQYF
TRBJ1-1 | NA | TRBV6-5 | CASSYSNWENTEAFF
TRBJ2-5 | once | TRBV6-2/TRBV6-3 | CASSYESPWETQYF
TRBJ2-2 | NA | TRBV19 | CASRWDRVTGELFF
TRBJ2-3 | NA | TRBV7-9 | CASSSGQSTDTQYF
TRBJ2-7 | NA | TRBV10-2 | CASSEAYEQYF
TRBJ2-3 | NA | TRBV6-2/TRBV6-3 | CASSYFERREVTDTQYF
TRBJ1-6 | NA | TRBV19 | CASSLYPVATDDSPLHF
TRBJ2-7 | once | TRBV9 | CASSVGLAGVYEQYF
TRBJ2-3 | NA | TRBV4-2 | CASSQDSQVVGGTDTQYF
TRBJ2-7 | NA | TRBV11-2 | CASSLEGLSEQYF
TRBJ2-1 | once | TRBV11-3 | CASSLQNEQFF
TRBJ2-1 | few | TRBV4-1 | CASSQDLTSGERDEQFF
TRBJ2-1 | NA | TRBV7-8 | CASTGGTESYNEQFF
TRBJ1-1 | NA | TRBV24-1 | CATSGLGGTDDMNTEAFF
TRBJ1-1 | NA | TRBV6-5 | CASSYDGGNTEAFF
TRBJ2-3 | NA | TRBV5-5 | CASSLTGTSGRTDTQYF
TRBJ2-1 | once | TRBV9 | CASSSKPSGGSLNEQFF
TRBJ1-2 | NA | TRBV2 | CATLRGYGYTF
TRBJ2-7 | NA | TRBV6-5 | CASTPAGTSYEQYF
TRBJ1-5 | once | TRBV30 | CAWSVGANQPQHF
TRBJ2-5 | NA | TRBV5-3 | CAREARDRVIAGGPRETQYF
TRBJ2-7 | NA | TRBV7-2 | CASSLARLAYEQYF
TRBJ2-7 | NA | TRBV29-1 | CSVGSGGSYEQYF